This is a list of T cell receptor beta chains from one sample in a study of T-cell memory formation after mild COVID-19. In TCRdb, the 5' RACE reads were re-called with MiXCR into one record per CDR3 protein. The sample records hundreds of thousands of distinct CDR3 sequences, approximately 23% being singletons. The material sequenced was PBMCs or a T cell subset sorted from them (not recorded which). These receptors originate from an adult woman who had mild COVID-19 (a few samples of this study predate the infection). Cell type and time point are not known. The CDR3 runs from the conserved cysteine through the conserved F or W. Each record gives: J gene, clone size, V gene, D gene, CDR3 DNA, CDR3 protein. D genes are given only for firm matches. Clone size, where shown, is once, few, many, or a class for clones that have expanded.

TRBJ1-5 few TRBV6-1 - TGTGCCAGCAGCGGTACGGCGGGACAGCCCCAGCATTTT CASSGTAGQPQHF
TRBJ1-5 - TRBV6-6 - TGTGCCAGCAGCAAAGCGACAGGCGGGGAGGGCAATCAGCCCCAGCATTTT CASSKATGGEGNQPQHF
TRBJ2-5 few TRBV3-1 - TGTGCCAGCAGCCAGCCGACAGCGCTCGGGGAGACCCAGTACTTC CASSQPTALGETQYF
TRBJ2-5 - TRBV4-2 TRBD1 TGTGCCAGCAGCACAGGGACAGGGTTGGGAGAGACCCAGTACTTC CASSTGTGLGETQYF
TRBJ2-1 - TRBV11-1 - TGTGCCAGCAGGGGGTTCGGCACCCCCTCCTACAATGAGCAGTTCTTC CASRGFGTPSYNEQFF
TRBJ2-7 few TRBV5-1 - TGCGCCGGCCTCGGGGCCTACGAGCAGTACTTC CAGLGAYEQYF
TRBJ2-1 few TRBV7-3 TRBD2 TGTGCCAGCAGCTTAGAGGCGGGGGGGCTATATGAGCAGTTCTTC CASSLEAGGLYEQFF
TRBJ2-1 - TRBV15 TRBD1 TGTGCCACCAGCGGGGACAGGGGGGAGGATGAGCAGTTCTTC CATSGDRGEDEQFF
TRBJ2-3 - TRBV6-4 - TGTGCCAGCAGTGATGGTGCGGGTAGCACAGATACGCAGTATTTT CASSDGAGSTDTQYF
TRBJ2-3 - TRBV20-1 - TGCAGTGCTAACCCGCGAGAAGAAGCGAGGCCAGATACGCAGTATTTT CSANPREEARPDTQYF
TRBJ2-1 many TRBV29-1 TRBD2 TGCAGCATCAGGGGCCTAGCGGGAGGGCGGGAGTCCTACAATGAGCAGTTCTTC CSIRGLAGGRESYNEQFF
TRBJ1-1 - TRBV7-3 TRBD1 TGTGCCAGCAGATTAAGTACAGGGGTGGCTGAAGCTTTCTTT CASRLSTGVAEAFF
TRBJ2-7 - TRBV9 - TGTGCCAGCAGCGCCACGACTGTTACCTACGAGCAGTACTTC CASSATTVTYEQYF
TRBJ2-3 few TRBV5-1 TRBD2 TGCGCCAGCAGCCCTGGAGCGAGCGGGAGGTCTCGGACAGATACGCAGTATTTT CASSPGASGRSRTDTQYF
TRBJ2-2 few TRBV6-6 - TGTGCCAGCAGTTACTCCAGTCTGCCGAACACCGGGGAGCTGTTTTTT CASSYSSLPNTGELFF
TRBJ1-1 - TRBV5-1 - TGCGCCAGCAGCCCGACCGCGGAGGCGGCTGAAGCTTTCTTT CASSPTAEAAEAFF
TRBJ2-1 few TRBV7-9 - TGTGCCAGCAGCTTATTCTCGGTAGGACTCCCTCTTGGAGACTTC CASSLFSVGLPLGDF
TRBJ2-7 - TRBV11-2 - TGTGCCAGCAGCTTCGGTGGGAACCGGTACGAGCAGTACTTC CASSFGGNRYEQYF
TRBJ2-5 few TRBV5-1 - TGCGCCAGCAGCTTGGGGGAGACGTACCAAGAGACCCAGTACTTC CASSLGETYQETQYF
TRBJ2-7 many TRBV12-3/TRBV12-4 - TGTGCCAGCAGTTTACTCGGGGGTTCCTACGAGCAGTACTTC CASSLLGGSYEQYF
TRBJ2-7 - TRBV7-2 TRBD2 TGTGCCAGCAGCCCGGCTAGCGGGCGGTCCTACGAGCAGTACTTC CASSPASGRSYEQYF
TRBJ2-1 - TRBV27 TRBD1 TGTGCCAGCAGTCGACAGGGTCCTCCCTACAATGAGCAGTTCTTC CASSRQGPPYNEQFF
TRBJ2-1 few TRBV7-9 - TGTGCCAGCAGCTTAATGGGGGACCCCTACAATGAGCAGTTCTTC CASSLMGDPYNEQFF
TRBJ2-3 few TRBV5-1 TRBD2 TGCGCCAGCAGCTTGGAGCGGGGGGGCACAGATACGCAGTATTTT CASSLERGGTDTQYF
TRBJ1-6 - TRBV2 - TGTGCCAGCAGTGAAGGTTGGGAACCCTCACCCCTCCACTTT CASSEGWEPSPLHF